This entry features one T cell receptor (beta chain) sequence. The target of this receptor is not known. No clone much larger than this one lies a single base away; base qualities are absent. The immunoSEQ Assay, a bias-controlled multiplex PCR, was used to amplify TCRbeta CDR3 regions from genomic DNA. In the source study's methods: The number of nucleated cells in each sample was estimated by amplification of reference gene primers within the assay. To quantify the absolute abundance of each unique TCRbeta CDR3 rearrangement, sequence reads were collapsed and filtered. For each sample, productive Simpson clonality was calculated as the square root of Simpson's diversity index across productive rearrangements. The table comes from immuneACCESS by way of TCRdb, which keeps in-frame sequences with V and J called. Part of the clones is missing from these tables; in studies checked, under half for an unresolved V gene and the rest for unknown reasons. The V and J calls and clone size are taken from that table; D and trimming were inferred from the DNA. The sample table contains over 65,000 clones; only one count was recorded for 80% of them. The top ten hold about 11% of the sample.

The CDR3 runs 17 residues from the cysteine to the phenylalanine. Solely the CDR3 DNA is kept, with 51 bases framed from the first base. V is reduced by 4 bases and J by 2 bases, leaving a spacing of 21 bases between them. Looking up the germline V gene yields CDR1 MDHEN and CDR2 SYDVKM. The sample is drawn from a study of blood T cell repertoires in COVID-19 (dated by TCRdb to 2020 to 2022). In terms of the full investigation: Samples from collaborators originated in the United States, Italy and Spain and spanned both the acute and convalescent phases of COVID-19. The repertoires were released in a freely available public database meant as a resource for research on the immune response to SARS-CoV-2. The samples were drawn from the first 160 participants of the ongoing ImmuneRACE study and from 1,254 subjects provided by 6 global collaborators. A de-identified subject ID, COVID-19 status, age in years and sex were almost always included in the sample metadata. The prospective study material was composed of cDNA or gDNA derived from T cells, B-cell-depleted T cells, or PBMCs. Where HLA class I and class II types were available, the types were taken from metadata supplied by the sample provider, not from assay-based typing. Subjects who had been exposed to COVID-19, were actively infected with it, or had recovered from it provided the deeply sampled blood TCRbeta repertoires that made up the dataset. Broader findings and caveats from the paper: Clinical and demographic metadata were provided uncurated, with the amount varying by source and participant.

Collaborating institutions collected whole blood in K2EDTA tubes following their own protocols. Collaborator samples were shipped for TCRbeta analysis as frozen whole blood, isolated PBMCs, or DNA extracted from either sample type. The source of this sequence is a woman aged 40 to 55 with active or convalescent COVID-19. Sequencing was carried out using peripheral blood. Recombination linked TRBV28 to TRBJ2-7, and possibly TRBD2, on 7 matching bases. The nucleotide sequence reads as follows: TGTGCCAGCAGTTCAGGGGAGGGAGCGGGCCTCGCCTACGAGCAGTACTTC. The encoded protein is CASSSGEGAGLAYEQYF.